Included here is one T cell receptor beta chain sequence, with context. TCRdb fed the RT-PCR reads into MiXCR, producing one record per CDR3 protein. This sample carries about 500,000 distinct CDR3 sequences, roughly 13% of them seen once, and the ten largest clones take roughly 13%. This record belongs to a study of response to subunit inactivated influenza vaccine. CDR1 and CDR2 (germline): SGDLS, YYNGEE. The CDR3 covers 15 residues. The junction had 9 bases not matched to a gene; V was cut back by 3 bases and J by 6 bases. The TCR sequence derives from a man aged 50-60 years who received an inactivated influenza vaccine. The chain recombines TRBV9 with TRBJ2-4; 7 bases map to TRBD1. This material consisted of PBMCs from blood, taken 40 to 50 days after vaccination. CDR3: CASSAKGGAGNIQYF. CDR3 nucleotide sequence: TGTGCCAGCAGCGCCAAAGGGGGCGCGGGAAACATTCAGTACTTC.